This TCR beta chain was sequenced during a study of T cells in Graves' hyperthyroidism and ophthalmopathy. Broader study findings: With a median lead of about six months before onset, the model predicted ophthalmopathy. Separating ophthalmopathy from stable hyperthyroidism was achieved by a 13 V-J model.

This clonotype was recorded many times. Its antigen is not identified. Germline CDR1 is ENHRY and CDR2 is SYGVKD. V gave up 0 bases and J gave up 8 bases, with 8 bases separating them. This CDR3 is 13 amino acids long. RNA transcripts served as the template for amplifying TCR beta CDR3 regions. The primer set for the first-round RT-PCR of the TCR CDR3 was HTBI. MiXCR, applied by TCRdb to the multiplex PCR reads, yields one record per CDR3 protein. This sample carries around 600,000 distinct CDR3 sequences, about 45% of them seen once, and the ten largest clones take about 7.2%. This chain connects TRBV10-3 to TRBJ1-3; D possibly corresponds to TRBD1 (5 bases). The sample taken for sequencing was peripheral blood or thyroid tissue (not recorded which). This TCR was sampled from an adult man with Graves' disease, either hyperthyroidism or ophthalmopathy (not recorded which). The CDR3 sequence is CAISESGVDTIYF. The CDR3 DNA reads TGTGCCATCAGTGAGTCGGGGGTGGACACCATATATTTT.